What follows is one T cell receptor beta chain and its context. Its target is not known. The data were obtained in a study of chemoradiotherapy in HPV16-positive cancers. Study-wide results and caveats: The functional HPV-specific definition rests on just two HPV16-positive patients.

J was trimmed by 5 bases and V by 8 bases; bases with no gene match: 5. This CDR3 has 13 amino acids. Germline V gene data show CDR1 as WNHNN and CDR2 as SYGVQD (reference sequence). The method was immunoSEQ multiplex PCR; TCRdb's version includes in-frame clones alone and lacks a portion of them. The sample has a few thousand clones, around 90% seen once. V gene TRBV10-1 combines with J gene TRBJ1-4, with TRBD1 matching over 7 bases. The receptor comes from a human donor with HPV-associated anogenital cancer. Source: tumor tissue, taken from a patient who underwent chemoradiotherapy. CDR3 residues: CASRDRKNEKLFF. CDR3 coding DNA: TGCGCCAGCCGGGACAGAAAAAATGAAAAACTGTTTTTT.